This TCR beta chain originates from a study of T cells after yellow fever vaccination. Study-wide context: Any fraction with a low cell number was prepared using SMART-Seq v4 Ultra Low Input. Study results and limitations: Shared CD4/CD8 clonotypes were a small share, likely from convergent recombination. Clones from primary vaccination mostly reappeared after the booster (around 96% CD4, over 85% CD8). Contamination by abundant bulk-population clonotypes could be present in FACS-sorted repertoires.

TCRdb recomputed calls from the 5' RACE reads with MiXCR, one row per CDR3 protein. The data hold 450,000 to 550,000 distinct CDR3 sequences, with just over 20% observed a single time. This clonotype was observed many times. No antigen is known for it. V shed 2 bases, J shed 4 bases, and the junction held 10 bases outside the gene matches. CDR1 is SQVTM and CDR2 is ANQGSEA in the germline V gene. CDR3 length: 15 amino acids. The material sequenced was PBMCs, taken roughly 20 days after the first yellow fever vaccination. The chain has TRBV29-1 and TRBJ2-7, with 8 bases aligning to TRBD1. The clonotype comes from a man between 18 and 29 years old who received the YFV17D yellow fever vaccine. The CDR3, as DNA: TGCAGCGTTGAAATACCCGGACAGGGCCGATACGAGCAGTACTTC. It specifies CSVEIPGQGRYEQYF.